Listed below are T cell receptor beta chains from one sample, sequenced in a study of beta chain features in type 1 diabetes. The table came from immunoSEQ multiplex PCR; TCRdb's copy has only in-frame clones and leaves some out. The table lists a few hundred thousand clones, about 32% of them singletons. The specimen was naive CD4+ T cells from blood. The source is a man between 18 and 35 years old in good health. CDR3s include the opening cysteine and the closing phenylalanine or tryptophan. Each record gives: CDR3 protein, J gene, V gene.

CASSFTGEAKNIQYF | TRBJ2-4 | TRBV11-2
CASSLSGEWTNNEQFF | TRBJ2-1 | TRBV5-4
CSAKRDTQYF | TRBJ2-3 | TRBV20-1
CASSPQGAGEKLFF | TRBJ1-4 | TRBV18
CASSLEHRGSYGYTF | TRBJ1-2 | TRBV7-2
CASSLSEYGYTF | TRBJ1-2 | TRBV28
CAWSVRRSSYEQYF | TRBJ2-7 | TRBV30
CASSRRRDNEQFF | TRBJ2-1 | TRBV11-1
CAGSGAYEQYF | TRBJ2-7 | TRBV2
CARDEQYF | TRBJ2-7 | TRBV4-3
CASSDSALNYEQYF | TRBJ2-7 | TRBV7-9
CSVEGRAKNIQYF | TRBJ2-4 | TRBV29-1
CASSPLALKGETQYF | TRBJ2-5 | TRBV6-6
CASSPGRNGETQYF | TRBJ2-5 | TRBV7-9
CASSLSRGEQYF | TRBJ2-7 | TRBV4-2
CASRTTGAGPQHF | TRBJ1-5 | TRBV6-5
CASSLETGGANTQYF | TRBJ2-3 | TRBV7-9
CASRSDSRPQYF | TRBJ2-3 | TRBV27
CASSGQANEQFF | TRBJ2-1 | TRBV25-1
CASSDAGGRAYNEQFF | TRBJ2-1 | TRBV25-1
CASSLSLASDEQFF | TRBJ2-1 | TRBV7-3
CASSQDGFTLAGELFF | TRBJ2-2 | TRBV4-1
CSVWDRVQYF | TRBJ2-3 | TRBV29-1
CASSLASGRGYTF | TRBJ1-2 | TRBV5-1
CASSPTDRDNEKLFF | TRBJ1-4 | TRBV25-1
CASRSSGGGNEQFF | TRBJ2-1 | TRBV6-1
CSVDRGGTNEKLFF | TRBJ1-4 | TRBV29-1
CASSQDRAGESDTQYF | TRBJ2-3 | TRBV4-2
CAWSVRGDTEAFF | TRBJ1-1 | TRBV30
CAWSPDVTGELFF | TRBJ2-2 | TRBV30
CASSQGMAESYEQYF | TRBJ2-7 | TRBV4-3
CATSKAANNEQFF | TRBJ2-1 | TRBV15
CASSDRETQYF | TRBJ2-5 | TRBV10-1
CASSVVGKTDTQYF | TRBJ2-3 | TRBV9
CASSHDNEQFF | TRBJ2-1 | TRBV4-1
CAWSVGVGSNEQFF | TRBJ2-1 | TRBV30
CASSLRQYGYTF | TRBJ1-2 | TRBV28
CAWTRLGGLALSEQYF | TRBJ2-7 | TRBV30